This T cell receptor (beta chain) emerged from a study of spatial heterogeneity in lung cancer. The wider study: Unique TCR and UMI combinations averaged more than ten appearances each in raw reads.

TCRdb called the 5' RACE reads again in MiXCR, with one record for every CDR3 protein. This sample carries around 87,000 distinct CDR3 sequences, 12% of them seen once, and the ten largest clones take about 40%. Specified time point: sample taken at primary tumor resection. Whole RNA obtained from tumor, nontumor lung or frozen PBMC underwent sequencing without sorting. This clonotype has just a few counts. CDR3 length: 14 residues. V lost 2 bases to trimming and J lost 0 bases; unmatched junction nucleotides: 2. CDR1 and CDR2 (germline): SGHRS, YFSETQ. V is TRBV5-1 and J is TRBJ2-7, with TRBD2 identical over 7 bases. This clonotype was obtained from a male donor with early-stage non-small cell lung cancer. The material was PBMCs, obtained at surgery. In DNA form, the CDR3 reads TGCGCCAGCAGCTTTGGCGGGAGCTCCTACGAGCAGTACTTC. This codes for CASSFGGSSYEQYF. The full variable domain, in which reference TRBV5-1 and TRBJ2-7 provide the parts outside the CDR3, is KAGVTQTPRYLIKTRGQQVTLSCSPISGHRSVSWYQQTPGQGLQFLFEYFSETQRNKGNFPGRFSGRQFSNSRSEMNVSTLELGDSALYLCASSFGGSSYEQYFGPGTRLTVT.